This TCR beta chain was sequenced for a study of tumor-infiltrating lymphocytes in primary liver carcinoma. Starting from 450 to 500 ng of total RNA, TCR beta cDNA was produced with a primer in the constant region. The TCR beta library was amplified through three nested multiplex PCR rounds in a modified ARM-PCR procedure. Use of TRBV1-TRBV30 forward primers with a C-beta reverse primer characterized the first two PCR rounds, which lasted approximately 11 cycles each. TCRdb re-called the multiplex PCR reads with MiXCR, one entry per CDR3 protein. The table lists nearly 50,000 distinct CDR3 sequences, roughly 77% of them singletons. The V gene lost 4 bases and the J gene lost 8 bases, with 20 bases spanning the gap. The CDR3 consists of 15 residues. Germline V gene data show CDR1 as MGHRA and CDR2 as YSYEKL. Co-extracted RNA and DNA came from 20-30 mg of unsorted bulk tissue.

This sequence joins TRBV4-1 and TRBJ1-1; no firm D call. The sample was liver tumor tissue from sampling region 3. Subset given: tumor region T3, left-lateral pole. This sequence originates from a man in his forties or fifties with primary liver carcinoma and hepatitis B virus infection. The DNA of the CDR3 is TGCGCCAGCAGCCTAGTGCTAACGTGGGAAATGGAAGCTTTCTTT. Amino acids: CASSLVLTWEMEAFF.